What follows are 15 T cell receptor beta chains derived from one specimen sequenced in a study of identical twins (dated by TCRdb to the mid-2010s). Library prep was done by 5' RACE. Reads for this sample came from an Illumina HiSeq 2000. The raw public data were reprocessed by TCRdb itself: fastp quality trimming at Q25, MiXCR clonotype calling, in-frame beta chains only. Every CDR3 protein is listed once, alongside the most common genes and DNA of its rows. This sample lists 300,000 to 400,000 distinct CDR3 sequences; 9% were detected once. Roughly 9% of the sample comes from the top ten. Sequencing input: naive T cells sorted from blood. The cell subset or site label for this specimen denotes: cells isolated with a human naive T-cell isolation kit. The receptors derive from a woman between 45 and 65 years old in good health.

This clonotype was recorded at least ten times. The V and J genes are TRBV29-1 and TRBJ2-5; D uncertain. The CDR3 extends over 9 amino acids. The germline V gene has CDR1 SQVTM and CDR2 ANQGSEA. Deletions cut 5 bases from V and 6 bases from J, with 4 bases between. The CDR3 bases are TGCAGCGTTACCCAGACCCAGTACTTC. Translation: CSVTQTQYF.

This chain links TRBV7-9 with TRBJ2-2; D gene unclear. CDR3 length: 13 amino acids. Between the trimmed V and J ends, which lost 6 bases and 4 bases, there was a span of 9 bases. Germline values: CDR1 SEHNR, CDR2 FQNEAQ (reference sequence). The CDR3 protein is CASSEVGTGELFF. The CDR3 DNA is TGTGCCAGCAGTGAAGTAGGCACCGGGGAGCTGTTTTTT.

This clonotype was seen more than once but under ten times. The V gene is TRBV15, the J gene TRBJ2-1, with 7 bases matching TRBD1. Germline CDR1 and CDR2: LNHNV and YYDKDF (reference sequence). J gave up 5 bases and V 5 bases, and 6 bases lay outside the gene matches. The CDR3 consists of 14 residues. CDR3 nucleotides: TGTGCCACCAGCCCCGGGACAGCTAACAATGAGCAGTTCTTC. It translates to CATSPGTANNEQFF.

This clonotype showed up many times. The chain links TRBV12-3 or TRBV12-4 to TRBJ2-2; 8 nucleotides align to TRBD1. CDR3 length equals 14 residues. The V segment lost 5 bases and the J segment 3 bases; nucleotides outside the gene matches: 2. The DNA of the CDR3 is TGTGCCAGCAGTCGGACAGGGCACACCGGGGAGCTGTTTTTT. Amino acids: CASSRTGHTGELFF.

V and J are TRBV20-1 and TRBJ2-7, with 8 bases fitting TRBD1. V lost 3 bases, J lost 5 bases, and 6 bases stayed unmatched. The germline CDR1 and CDR2 sequences are DFQATT and SNEGSKA (reference sequence). CDR3 length equals 13 residues. Here the CDR3 reads CSARDRVPNEQYF. CDR3 nucleotides: TGCAGTGCTAGGGACAGGGTTCCGAACGAGCAGTACTTC.

The gene calls are TRBV29-1 and TRBJ1-3; no definite D call. With 7 bases removed from V and 2 bases from J, the gap between germline ends came to 12 bases. Germline CDR1 is SQVTM and CDR2 is ANQGSEA. The CDR3 consists of 13 residues. The DNA of the CDR3 is TGCAGCGCGTACGGGGTAACTGGAAACACCATATATTTT. Its protein is CSAYGVTGNTIYF.

This clonotype was seen only a few times. The chain uses TRBV5-1 and TRBJ2-3; 10 bases are a match to TRBD2. The CDR3 is 17 amino acids. The V gene's germline CDR1 is SGHRS and CDR2 YFSETQ. With V trimmed by 2 bases and J by 4 bases, 10 bases remained unmatched. The CDR3 coding sequence is TGCGCCAGCAGCTTTGGTTCTAGCGGGAGTAGGGCAGATACGCAGTATTTT. This codes for CASSFGSSGSRADTQYF.

This clonotype was found a few times. CDR3 nucleotide sequence: TGTGCCAGCAGCCGTGCGACGCCGAGGGAGCTGTTTTTT. Translation: CASSRATPRELFF. V and J are TRBV12-3 or TRBV12-4 and TRBJ2-2, with D uncertain. V gave up 6 bases and J gave up 9 bases, with 14 bases separating them. The CDR3 contains 13 residues.

In its sample, this clonotype was seen many times. The V call is TRBV9, the J call TRBJ2-1; D remains unclear. CDR3 length: 11 amino acids. V lost 0 bases to trimming and J lost 7 bases, with 2 bases between them. Looked up from germline, CDR1 is SGDLS and CDR2 is YYNGEE. CDR3 DNA sequence: TGTGCCAGCAGCGTAGATAATGAGCAGTTCTTC. The encoded protein is CASSVDNEQFF.

This chain links TRBV12-3 or TRBV12-4 with TRBJ1-2; D not resolved. CDR3 size: 15 residues. V was trimmed by 6 bases and J by 0 bases, leaving 14 bases between them. CDR3 in amino acids: CASSSEGSPNYGYTF. CDR3 DNA: TGTGCCAGCAGCTCGGAGGGTTCCCCTAACTATGGCTACACCTTC.

This clonotype was picked up a small number of times. CDR3 loop: CAISVEAGTGGNTQYF. The DNA of the CDR3 is TGTGCCATCAGTGTAGAAGCGGGAACCGGAGGGAATACGCAGTATTTT. The genes are TRBV10-3 and TRBJ2-3; 7 nucleotides line up with TRBD2. The CDR3 is 16 residues long. The germline V gene encodes CDR1 ENHRY and CDR2 SYGVKD. V trimming: 4 bases; J trimming: 7 bases; junction bases outside the gene matches: 14.

This chain joins TRBV12-3 or TRBV12-4 and TRBJ1-1; D unclear. Between the trimmed V and J ends, which lost 7 bases and 2 bases, there was a span of 5 bases. The CDR3 covers 11 residues. CDR3 nucleotides: TGTGCCAGCATTGAAAACACTGAAGCTTTCTTT. This codes for CASIENTEAFF.

The chain couples TRBV20-1 to TRBJ2-7; D is uncertain. The CDR3 loop spans 13 amino acids. With 0 bases removed from V and 3 bases from J, the gap between germline ends came to 9 bases. The germline V gene encodes CDR1 DFQATT and CDR2 SNEGSKA (reference sequence). Here the CDR3 reads CSARDETFYEQYF. The CDR3 DNA follows: TGCAGTGCTAGAGATGAGACATTCTACGAGCAGTACTTC.

The rearrangement links TRBV7-6 to TRBJ1-1; D may be TRBD1 (5 bases). The CDR3 covers 13 residues. From germline, CDR1 is SGHVS and CDR2 FNYEAQ. Trimming took off 4 bases at V and 8 bases at J, with 14 bases between the two ends. CDR3 in DNA: TGTGCCAGCAGCTCCTACTCAGGGCGAGAAGCTTTCTTT. Amino acid sequence: CASSSYSGREAFF. Variable domain in full (rest from reference TRBV7-6 and TRBJ1-1): GAGVSQSPRYKVTKRGQDVALRCDPISGHVSLYWYRQALGQGPEFLTYFNYEAQQDKSGLPNDRFSAERPEGSISTLTIQRTEQRDSAMYRCASSSYSGREAFFGQGTRLTVV.

This clonotype was seen more than once but under ten times. The rearrangement uses TRBV7-9 and TRBJ2-1, with D possibly being TRBD1 (5 bases). V shed 4 bases and J shed 9 bases, with 19 bases lying between them. Germline assignment: CDR1 SEHNR and CDR2 FQNEAQ (reference sequence). The CDR3 sequence is 15 residues long. CDR3 amino acids: CASSSSAGIHGEQFF. DNA for the CDR3: TGTGCCAGCAGCTCATCGGCAGGGATTCATGGTGAGCAGTTCTTC.